This is a list of T cell receptor beta chains from one sample in a study of T cell repertoires in cytomegalovirus infection. TCRdb fed the reads into MiXCR, producing one record per CDR3 protein. The table lists hundreds of thousands of distinct CDR3 sequences, around 6.6% of them singletons. Sequencing was performed on PBMCs. These receptor sequences come from a human donor in good health (CMV status not recorded). Some clones in this sample may be carry-over from other donors' samples. Each CDR3 is given with its conserved first and last residue. D genes are given only for firm matches. Size is omitted from some rows. Given values are once, few, many or a class for expanded clones.

CDR3 DNA: TGTGCCAGCAGGCCAGGGTCCGGCCAAGAGACCCAGTACTTC
CDR3 protein: CASRPGSGQETQYF
V gene: TRBV7-9
clone size: .
J gene: TRBJ2-5
CDR3 length: 14
D gene: .

CDR3 DNA: TGCAGCGTTGAAGCCCTAGCGGGGGGGCAATATTCCTACAATGAGCAGTTCTTC
CDR3 protein: CSVEALAGGQYSYNEQFF
V gene: TRBV29-1
clone size: few
J gene: TRBJ2-1
CDR3 length: 18
D gene: TRBD2

CDR3 DNA: TGTGCCAGCAGCCCCAGGGGACTAGCGGGGGGACCGGTGTCCTACGAGCAGTACTTC
CDR3 protein: CASSPRGLAGGPVSYEQYF
V gene: TRBV13
clone size: many
J gene: TRBJ2-7
CDR3 length: 19
D gene: TRBD2

CDR3 DNA: TGTGCCAGCAGCCCTCAACCTGAGGGGGGCTACACCTTC
CDR3 protein: CASSPQPEGGYTF
V gene: TRBV7-2
clone size: many
J gene: TRBJ1-2
CDR3 length: 13
D gene: .

CDR3 DNA: TGCGCCAGCAGCCAAGAGCCACTTATGAACACTGAAGCTTTCTTT
CDR3 protein: CASSQEPLMNTEAFF
V gene: TRBV4-3
clone size: many
J gene: TRBJ1-1
CDR3 length: 15
D gene: .

CDR3 DNA: TGTGCCAGCAGTGAAGGTCGAATCGCCGGAAACACCATATATTTT
CDR3 protein: CASSEGRIAGNTIYF
V gene: TRBV2
clone size: few
J gene: TRBJ1-3
CDR3 length: 15
D gene: .

CDR3 DNA: TGCAGTGCCCGGACAGGGGCCGGGGAGCTGTTTTTT
CDR3 protein: CSARTGAGELFF
V gene: TRBV20-1
clone size: many
J gene: TRBJ2-2
CDR3 length: 12
D gene: TRBD1

CDR3 DNA: TGTGCCAGCAGCCTCATAGGGACTAGCGGGCCACTGATGTTC
CDR3 protein: CASSLIGTSGPLMF
V gene: TRBV7-9
clone size: many
J gene: TRBJ2-5
CDR3 length: 14
D gene: TRBD2

CDR3 DNA: TGTGCCAGCAGCTTACGTACCTACGAGCAGTACTTC
CDR3 protein: CASSLRTYEQYF
V gene: TRBV7-8
clone size: many
J gene: TRBJ2-7
CDR3 length: 12
D gene: .

CDR3 DNA: TGCAGTGCTGAGAAGAAAGGGGCAGAGACCCAGTACTTC
CDR3 protein: CSAEKKGAETQYF
V gene: TRBV20-1
clone size: few
J gene: TRBJ2-5
CDR3 length: 13
D gene: .

CDR3 DNA: TGTGCCAGCAGAGGGAACGAGCAGTACTTC
CDR3 protein: CASRGNEQYF
V gene: TRBV2
clone size: .
J gene: TRBJ2-7
CDR3 length: 10
D gene: .

CDR3 DNA: TGTGCCAGCAGCTTAGACCTTGCCAACACTGAAGCTTTCTTT
CDR3 protein: CASSLDLANTEAFF
V gene: TRBV7-2
clone size: many
J gene: TRBJ1-1
CDR3 length: 14
D gene: .

CDR3 DNA: TGTGCCACCCCCCTAGAGGGCAAAGAGACCCAGTACTTC
CDR3 protein: CATPLEGKETQYF
V gene: TRBV2
clone size: many
J gene: TRBJ2-5
CDR3 length: 13
D gene: .

CDR3 DNA: TGTGCCAGCAGCTCGACAGCAAAACTCTCCTACGAGCAGTACTTC
CDR3 protein: CASSSTAKLSYEQYF
V gene: TRBV6-2/TRBV6-3
clone size: .
J gene: TRBJ2-7
CDR3 length: 15
D gene: .

CDR3 DNA: TGTGCCATTGTACCGACAGCACCCATGAACACTGAAGCTTTCTTT
CDR3 protein: CAIVPTAPMNTEAFF
V gene: TRBV28
clone size: many
J gene: TRBJ1-1
CDR3 length: 15
D gene: .

CDR3 DNA: TGTGCCAGCAGTGCCAGGGTCGGTTCCTCTGGGGCCAACGTCCTGACTTTC
CDR3 protein: CASSARVGSSGANVLTF
V gene: TRBV2
clone size: many
J gene: TRBJ2-6
CDR3 length: 17
D gene: .

CDR3 DNA: TGCGCCAGCACCGTCCGGGCCCTCGGAGGCACAGATACGCAGTATTTT
CDR3 protein: CASTVRALGGTDTQYF
V gene: TRBV5-1
clone size: many
J gene: TRBJ2-3
CDR3 length: 16
D gene: .

CDR3 DNA: TGTGCCAGCAGGTTTCCGGCCTTTAATTCACCCCTCCACTTT
CDR3 protein: CASRFPAFNSPLHF
V gene: TRBV6-2/TRBV6-3
clone size: .
J gene: TRBJ1-6
CDR3 length: 14
D gene: .

CDR3 DNA: TGTGCCAGCAGCCGACTAGCGGTTTCCTACGAGCAGTACTTC
CDR3 protein: CASSRLAVSYEQYF
V gene: TRBV2
clone size: many
J gene: TRBJ2-7
CDR3 length: 14
D gene: TRBD2

CDR3 DNA: TGTGCCAGCAGTTACTCGATCCGGGGGAATTTGAACTATGGCTACACCTTC
CDR3 protein: CASSYSIRGNLNYGYTF
V gene: TRBV6-5
clone size: many
J gene: TRBJ1-2
CDR3 length: 17
D gene: .

CDR3 DNA: TGTGCCACCAGCAGAGAAGGGGGGTTTGGAAACACCATATATTTT
CDR3 protein: CATSREGGFGNTIYF
V gene: TRBV15
clone size: many
J gene: TRBJ1-3
CDR3 length: 15
D gene: .

CDR3 DNA: TGTGCCAGCAGTTTTTTGCGACAGGGAGGTTACGAGCAGTACTTC
CDR3 protein: CASSFLRQGGYEQYF
V gene: TRBV28
clone size: few
J gene: TRBJ2-7
CDR3 length: 15
D gene: .

CDR3 DNA: TGTGCCAGCAGTTTGCGGCAGGGTTCCTACAATGAGCAGTTCTTC
CDR3 protein: CASSLRQGSYNEQFF
V gene: TRBV12-3/TRBV12-4
clone size: many
J gene: TRBJ2-1
CDR3 length: 15
D gene: .

CDR3 DNA: TGTGCCTGGGGGAAGAACAGGGGAACCCAGTACTTC
CDR3 protein: CAWGKNRGTQYF
V gene: TRBV30
clone size: many
J gene: TRBJ2-5
CDR3 length: 12
D gene: TRBD1

CDR3 DNA: TGCGCCAGCAGCTTGGGGACAGGGGACGATACGCAGTATTTT
CDR3 protein: CASSLGTGDDTQYF
V gene: TRBV5-1
clone size: many
J gene: TRBJ2-3
CDR3 length: 14
D gene: TRBD1

CDR3 DNA: TGTGCCAGCAGCTTAGAGTCCGCGAGCGACAATGAGCAGTTCTTC
CDR3 protein: CASSLESASDNEQFF
V gene: TRBV7-2
clone size: .
J gene: TRBJ2-1
CDR3 length: 15
D gene: .

CDR3 DNA: TGTGCCAGCGGTCGGGAGTCTCCCTCCTACAATGAGCAGTTCTTC
CDR3 protein: CASGRESPSYNEQFF
V gene: TRBV12-3/TRBV12-4
clone size: many
J gene: TRBJ2-1
CDR3 length: 15
D gene: .

CDR3 DNA: TGTGCCAGCAGTCCCCGGGACACCCACAAGGAGTTC
CDR3 protein: CASSPRDTHKEF
V gene: TRBV6-6
clone size: few
J gene: TRBJ2-5
CDR3 length: 12
D gene: .

CDR3 DNA: TGCAGCGTTGATTGGTCCACTGAAGCTTTCTTT
CDR3 protein: CSVDWSTEAFF
V gene: TRBV29-1
clone size: few
J gene: TRBJ1-1
CDR3 length: 11
D gene: .

CDR3 DNA: TGTGCCAGCAGTTCCCTCAGGGTGTGGGGCTACACCTTC
CDR3 protein: CASSSLRVWGYTF
V gene: TRBV28
clone size: many
J gene: TRBJ1-2
CDR3 length: 13
D gene: .

CDR3 DNA: TGTGCCAGCAGCTGGGGGACTAGCGGAAGCACAGATACGCAGTATTTT
CDR3 protein: CASSWGTSGSTDTQYF
V gene: TRBV7-2
clone size: medium-sized
J gene: TRBJ2-3
CDR3 length: 16
D gene: TRBD2

CDR3 DNA: TGTGCCATCAGTGTGTCATTGGCGGGGGCGAGCTCCTACAATGAGCAGTTCTTC
CDR3 protein: CAISVSLAGASSYNEQFF
V gene: TRBV10-3
clone size: many
J gene: TRBJ2-1
CDR3 length: 18
D gene: .

CDR3 DNA: TGTGCCAGCAGCCCCGCGGGGACAGGGGGCTACAATGAGCAGTTCTTC
CDR3 protein: CASSPAGTGGYNEQFF
V gene: TRBV5-7
clone size: .
J gene: TRBJ2-1
CDR3 length: 16
D gene: TRBD1

CDR3 DNA: TGCGCCAGCAGTCAATCCGGGGACAGGGCCGACACTGAAGCTTTCTTT
CDR3 protein: CASSQSGDRADTEAFF
V gene: TRBV23-1
clone size: .
J gene: TRBJ1-1
CDR3 length: 16
D gene: TRBD1

CDR3 DNA: TGTGCCAGCAGCTTAGTGGGGGTCGTGAATGAAAAACTGTTTTTT
CDR3 protein: CASSLVGVVNEKLFF
V gene: TRBV7-2
clone size: many
J gene: TRBJ1-4
CDR3 length: 15
D gene: .

CDR3 DNA: TGTGCCAGCAGCTTATCATATAGCAACAACTATGGCTACACCTTC
CDR3 protein: CASSLSYSNNYGYTF
V gene: TRBV7-2
clone size: many
J gene: TRBJ1-2
CDR3 length: 15
D gene: .

CDR3 DNA: TGTGCCAGCAGCCTTACAGGGGGCTACGAGCAGTACTTC
CDR3 protein: CASSLTGGYEQYF
V gene: TRBV7-8
clone size: many
J gene: TRBJ2-7
CDR3 length: 13
D gene: TRBD1

CDR3 DNA: TGTGCCAGCAGCTTGATAGCGAAATTCGATGCTGAAGCTTTCTTT
CDR3 protein: CASSLIAKFDAEAFF
V gene: TRBV5-6
clone size: .
J gene: TRBJ1-1
CDR3 length: 15
D gene: .

CDR3 DNA: TGTGCCAGCAGCTTAAAAAGAGGGTCCTACGAGCAGTACTTC
CDR3 protein: CASSLKRGSYEQYF
V gene: TRBV14
clone size: .
J gene: TRBJ2-7
CDR3 length: 14
D gene: .

CDR3 DNA: TGTGCCAGCAGCGTCGGGACAGGGAGCACAGATACGCAGTATTTT
CDR3 protein: CASSVGTGSTDTQYF
V gene: TRBV7-3
clone size: many
J gene: TRBJ2-3
CDR3 length: 15
D gene: TRBD1

CDR3 DNA: TGTGCCAGCAGCTTTGATCCCGGAAACACCATATATTTT
CDR3 protein: CASSFDPGNTIYF
V gene: TRBV7-2
clone size: many
J gene: TRBJ1-3
CDR3 length: 13
D gene: .

CDR3 DNA: TGTGCCAGCACCCGGACACCCGGAAACACCATATATTTT
CDR3 protein: CASTRTPGNTIYF
V gene: TRBV2
clone size: many
J gene: TRBJ1-3
CDR3 length: 13
D gene: .

CDR3 DNA: TGTGCCAGCAGCCCACTCGGGACAGGGCAACTGTTTTTT
CDR3 protein: CASSPLGTGQLFF
V gene: TRBV7-2
clone size: many
J gene: TRBJ1-4
CDR3 length: 13
D gene: TRBD1

CDR3 DNA: TGCAGCGTTGGGAACCAAGGGGACACCATATATTTT
CDR3 protein: CSVGNQGDTIYF
V gene: TRBV29-1
clone size: few
J gene: TRBJ1-3
CDR3 length: 12
D gene: .

CDR3 DNA: TGTGCCTGGAGTGCCCGTGGAAAAGGCGAGCAGTACTTC
CDR3 protein: CAWSARGKGEQYF
V gene: TRBV30
clone size: many
J gene: TRBJ2-7
CDR3 length: 13
D gene: .

CDR3 DNA: TGTGCCAGCAGTTTTGCTGGGAATGGACAGCCCCAGCATTTT
CDR3 protein: CASSFAGNGQPQHF
V gene: TRBV28
clone size: many
J gene: TRBJ1-5
CDR3 length: 14
D gene: .

CDR3 DNA: TGTGCCAGCAGCCTGATCCGGGGGCTGCGAGAGACCCAGTACTTC
CDR3 protein: CASSLIRGLRETQYF
V gene: TRBV11-2
clone size: many
J gene: TRBJ2-5
CDR3 length: 15
D gene: .

CDR3 DNA: TGTGCCAGCAGTTTGGGGGATCGGGATCAGCCCCAGCATTTT
CDR3 protein: CASSLGDRDQPQHF
V gene: TRBV12-3/TRBV12-4
clone size: many
J gene: TRBJ1-5
CDR3 length: 14
D gene: .

CDR3 DNA: TGTGCCAGCAGTTTAGCGGGACAGGGTCGGATGAATGAAAAACTGTTTTTT
CDR3 protein: CASSLAGQGRMNEKLFF
V gene: TRBV12-3/TRBV12-4
clone size: many
J gene: TRBJ1-4
CDR3 length: 17
D gene: TRBD1

CDR3 DNA: TGTGCCAGCAGCCCGGGGGGAGTAAGTGAAAAACTGTTTTTT
CDR3 protein: CASSPGGVSEKLFF
V gene: TRBV7-9
clone size: many
J gene: TRBJ1-4
CDR3 length: 14
D gene: .

CDR3 DNA: TGCGCCAGCAGCTTGGAGGGGGGGGCCGCCAATGAGCAGTTCTTC
CDR3 protein: CASSLEGGAANEQFF
V gene: TRBV5-1
clone size: many
J gene: TRBJ2-1
CDR3 length: 15
D gene: .

CDR3 DNA: TGCAGCGTTGAAGACCGGGCGAACACTGAAGCTTTCTTT
CDR3 protein: CSVEDRANTEAFF
V gene: TRBV29-1
clone size: few
J gene: TRBJ1-1
CDR3 length: 13
D gene: .

CDR3 DNA: TGCGCCAGCAGCCAAGATTTCAGGGGACGGGCTTTCTTT
CDR3 protein: CASSQDFRGRAFF
V gene: TRBV4-3
clone size: many
J gene: TRBJ1-1
CDR3 length: 13
D gene: .

CDR3 DNA: TGTGCCAGCAGGGCAGGGACAGGGTCCACTGAAGCTTTCTTT
CDR3 protein: CASRAGTGSTEAFF
V gene: TRBV27
clone size: many
J gene: TRBJ1-1
CDR3 length: 14
D gene: TRBD1

CDR3 DNA: TGTGCCAGCAGTGAGGGCGCCATGAACACTGAAGCTTTCTTT
CDR3 protein: CASSEGAMNTEAFF
V gene: TRBV28
clone size: many
J gene: TRBJ1-1
CDR3 length: 14
D gene: .

CDR3 DNA: TGCAGCGTTGAATCGGGGCTAAAGATTACTGAAGCTTTCTTT
CDR3 protein: CSVESGLKITEAFF
V gene: TRBV29-1
clone size: .
J gene: TRBJ1-1
CDR3 length: 14
D gene: .

CDR3 DNA: TGTGCCAGCAGCCGGGTCCAGGGGTTCCGCCCTACTGATGAGCAGTTCTTC
CDR3 protein: CASSRVQGFRPTDEQFF
V gene: TRBV7-9
clone size: .
J gene: TRBJ2-1
CDR3 length: 17
D gene: .

CDR3 DNA: TGTGCCAGCAGCCAAAGCCTGACAGAAAACATTCAGTACTTC
CDR3 protein: CASSQSLTENIQYF
V gene: TRBV7-9
clone size: many
J gene: TRBJ2-4
CDR3 length: 14
D gene: .

CDR3 DNA: TGCAGTGCTAGCGGTGAGCAGGGTAGTATGTACGAGCAGTACTTC
CDR3 protein: CSASGEQGSMYEQYF
V gene: TRBV20-1
clone size: few
J gene: TRBJ2-7
CDR3 length: 15
D gene: .